One sample yielded the 13 T cell receptor beta chains listed below, sequenced in a study of blood T cells in healthy people across ages. A second roughly 6 to 12 cycle PCR used barcoded and J-beta primers. In TCRdb, the 5' RACE reads were re-called with MiXCR into one record per CDR3 protein. This sample carries more than 450,000 distinct CDR3 sequences, around a quarter of them seen once, and the ten largest clones take 3% to 4%. This sample was shared with a second study, whose subject was T cells of mothers and their children.

The sample taken for sequencing was blood. All receptors derive from a boy between 2 and 10 years old in good health.

The chain links TRBV5-1 to TRBJ2-5, with 8 bases lining up with TRBD1. There are 14 residues in the CDR3. Per germline, CDR1 SGHRS and CDR2 YFSETQ. V shed 4 bases, J shed 5 bases, and the junction held 7 bases outside the gene matches. Written as DNA, the CDR3 is TGCGCCAGCAGCGGAGGAGACAGGGGTGAGACCCAGTACTTC. Translated: CASSGGDRGETQYF.

The V and J genes are TRBV11-2 and TRBJ2-6, with TRBD1 identical over 9 bases. Trimming took 5 bases from V and 3 from J; bases not matched to a gene: 11. In germline, CDR1 is SGHAT, CDR2 FQNNGV. The CDR3 covers 18 residues. CDR3 sequence: CASSRRGQGQYGANVLTF. The CDR3 coding sequence is TGTGCCAGCAGCCGGAGGGGACAGGGTCAATATGGGGCCAACGTCCTGACTTTC.

CDR3 nucleotide sequence: TGTGCCAGCAGCGTGACAGGGCTTGGGGTAAATGAGCAGTTCTTC. It codes for CASSVTGLGVNEQFF. The rearrangement uses TRBV9 and TRBJ2-5; TRBD1 matches at 7 bases. The J call may not be correct, given that the DNA end is closer to TRBJ2-1. Looked up from germline, CDR1 is SGDLS and CDR2 is YYNGEE. The CDR3 extends over 15 amino acids.

The V call is TRBV7-9, the J call TRBJ2-4; no clear D. CDR1 is SEHNR and CDR2 is FQNEAQ in the germline V gene (reference sequence). Trimming took 1 base from V and 6 from J, leaving 7 bases between them. The CDR3 contains 13 residues. The CDR3 bases are TGTGCCAGCAGCTTAGGTGACGTAAACATTCAGTACTTC. This translates into CASSLGDVNIQYF.

Details on this clonotype: A read error is possible here, since a much larger clone lies one base away. The rearrangement links TRBV7-2 to TRBJ2-3; TRBD1 matches at 7 bases. The CDR3 totals 16 residues. CDR1 SGHTA and CDR2 FQGNSA come from the germline V gene. The DNA of the CDR3 is TGTGACAGCAGCTTAGCGAGGGGGCAAAGCACAGATACGCAGTATTTT. Its protein is CDSSLARGQSTDTQYF.

This rearrangement joins TRBV29-1 to TRBJ2-1; D ambiguous. This CDR3 has 11 amino acids. V lost 4 bases to trimming and J lost 1 base, with 2 bases between them. Looked up from germline, CDR1 is SQVTM and CDR2 is ANQGSEA. Here the CDR3 DNA reads TGCAGCGTTGGGTCCTACAATGAGCAGTTCTTC. Translated: CSVGSYNEQFF.

This clonotype was detected ten times or more. The gene calls are TRBV30 and TRBJ1-2; D remains unclear. Looked up from germline, CDR1 is GTSNPN and CDR2 is SVGIG (reference sequence). This CDR3 region has 12 residues. Trimming cost V 4 bases and J 1 base, with 7 bases left between them. The CDR3 sequence: CAWMKINYGYTF. CDR3 in DNA: TGTGCCTGGATGAAGATTAACTATGGCTACACCTTC. Filled out from reference TRBV30 and TRBJ1-2, the complete variable domain reads SQTIHQWPATLVQPVGSPLSLECTVEGTSNPNLYWYRQAAGRGLQLLFYSVGIGQISSEVPQNLSASRPQDRQFILSSKKLLLSDSGFYLCAWMKINYGYTFGSGTRLTVV.

This clonotype has at least ten counts. The chain recombines TRBV11-2 with TRBJ2-6, with D unclear. Deletions cut 5 bases from V and 2 bases from J, with 13 bases between. The CDR3 length is 16 residues. CDR1 is SGHAT and CDR2 is FQNNGV in the germline V gene. The CDR3 bases are TGTGCCAGCAGCATTACCGGTGGAGCTGGGGCCAACGTCCTGACTTTC. This translates into CASSITGGAGANVLTF.

The rearrangement links TRBV6-2 or TRBV6-3 to TRBJ1-5; perhaps TRBD1 as D (5 bases). The germline V and J ends were trimmed by 0 bases and 4 bases, with 13 bases remaining between them. This CDR3 has 16 amino acids. The germline V gene has CDR1 MNHEY and CDR2 SVGEGT. CDR3 DNA sequence: TGTGCCAGCAGTTACTCCGGGACTGGCTTGAATCAGCCCCAGCATTTT. It codes for CASSYSGTGLNQPQHF.

The V and J genes are TRBV7-9 and TRBJ2-1; no clear D. Trimming shortened V by 2 bases and J by 2 bases, and 7 bases separated the two germline ends. Per germline, CDR1 SEHNR and CDR2 FQNEAQ (reference sequence). The CDR3 runs to 14 residues. CDR3 protein: CASSLFTAYNEQFF. In DNA form, the CDR3 reads TGTGCCAGCAGCTTATTCACAGCCTACAATGAGCAGTTCTTC.

This clonotype was recorded once. This chain links TRBV12-3 or TRBV12-4 with TRBJ2-3; no clear D. Trimming took off 5 bases at V and 2 bases at J, with 14 bases between the two ends. The CDR3 extends over 15 amino acids. CDR3 loop: CASSLGIQITDTQYF. In DNA form, the CDR3 reads TGTGCCAGCAGTCTCGGCATCCAGATCACAGATACGCAGTATTTT.

The chain couples TRBV20-1 to TRBJ2-3, with D perhaps TRBD2 (5 bases). The germline V and J ends were trimmed by 0 bases and 6 bases, with 19 bases remaining between them. The CDR3 extends over 16 amino acids. Germline V gives CDR1 DFQATT, CDR2 SNEGSKA (reference sequence). The CDR3 coding sequence is TGCAGTGCTAGAGATGCCAGAGAGCGGAAAGAGGATACGCAGTATTTT. This encodes CSARDARERKEDTQYF.

There are a few counts of this clonotype. The V and J genes are TRBV5-4 and TRBJ1-6, with a possible D match to TRBD1 (6 bases). V shed 4 bases and J shed 5 bases, with 13 bases lying between them. CDR1 is SGHNT and CDR2 is YYREEE in the germline V gene (reference sequence). The CDR3 has 15 amino acids. CDR3 protein: CASSPGHLNNSPLHF. CDR3 bases: TGTGCCAGCAGCCCGGGACACCTTAATAATTCACCCCTCCACTTT.